There are a few counts of the clone carrying this TCR beta chain. The CDR3 extends over 14 amino acids. The germline gives CDR1 LNHDA, CDR2 SQIVND (reference sequence). The ends were cut back, 3 bases at V and 6 bases at J, with 15 bases in the middle. The data derive from a study of CD8+CD57+ T cells in acquired aplastic anemia. Study details: Sorting CD4+ and CD8+ cells gave DNA averaging roughly 3.5 ug.

CDR3 and TCR beta VDJ profiling relied on genomic DNA as the template. MiXCR was run by TCRdb on the reads, yielding one entry per CDR3 protein. This sample has around 170,000 distinct CDR3 sequences; less than 60% occur once, and the top ten carry about 2.9%. It was patients with CD8+CD57+ cell expansion by flow cytometry who were chosen for sequencing. With no exception, the patients had severe acquired aplastic anemia. The receptor's source is a human donor with aplastic anemia. This chain uses TRBV19 with TRBJ2-7; D assignment may be TRBD1 or TRBD2 (5 bases each). Sequenced: sorted CD4+, CD8+, or CD8+CD57+ T cells (not recorded which) from PBMCs. The CDR3 region is CASSIGFQGREQYF. CDR3 nucleotides: TGTGCCAGTAGTATTGGATTTCAGGGACGCGAGCAGTACTTC.